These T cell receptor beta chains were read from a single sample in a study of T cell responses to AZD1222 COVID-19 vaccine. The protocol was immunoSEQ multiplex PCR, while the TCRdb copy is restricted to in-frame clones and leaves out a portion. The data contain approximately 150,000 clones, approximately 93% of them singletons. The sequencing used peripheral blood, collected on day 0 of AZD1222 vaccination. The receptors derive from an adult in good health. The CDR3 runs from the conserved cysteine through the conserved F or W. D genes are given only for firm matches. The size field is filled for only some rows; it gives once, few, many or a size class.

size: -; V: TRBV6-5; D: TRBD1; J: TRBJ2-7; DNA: TGTGCCAGCAGTTACTCGGGCAGGGGGCGCCCCGAGCAGTACTTC; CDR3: CASSYSGRGRPEQYF
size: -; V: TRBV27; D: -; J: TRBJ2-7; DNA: TGTGCCAGCAGTTTTGAGGCTTCCTACGAGCAGTACTTC; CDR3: CASSFEASYEQYF
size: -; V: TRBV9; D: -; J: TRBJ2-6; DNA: TGTGCCAGCAGCGTAGCACGCTCTGGGGCCAACGTCCTGACTTTC; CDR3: CASSVARSGANVLTF
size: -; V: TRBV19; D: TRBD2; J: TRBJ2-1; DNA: TGTGCCAGTAGTGGCCAAGCGGGGGCCTTATACAATGAGCAGTTCTTC; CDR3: CASSGQAGALYNEQFF
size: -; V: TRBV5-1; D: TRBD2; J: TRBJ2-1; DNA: TGCGCCAGCAGCTTCCCAACTAGCGGGGCCTCCTACAATGAGCAGTTCTTC; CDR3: CASSFPTSGASYNEQFF
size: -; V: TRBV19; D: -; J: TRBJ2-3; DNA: TGTGCCAGTAGTCCTGGACAGTACCCGAGCACAGATACGCAGTATTTT; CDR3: CASSPGQYPSTDTQYF
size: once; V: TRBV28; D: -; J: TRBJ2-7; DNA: TGTGCCAGCAGTTTACTCGGGGCAACAGATTACGAGCAGTACTTC; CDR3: CASSLLGATDYEQYF
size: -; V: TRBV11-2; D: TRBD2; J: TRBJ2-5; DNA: TGTGCCAGCAGCTTGGCTAGCGGGGGCCCGGAGACCCAGTACTTC; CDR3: CASSLASGGPETQYF
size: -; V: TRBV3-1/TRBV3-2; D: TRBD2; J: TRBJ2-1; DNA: TGTGCCAGCAGCCTCCCCTCGGGGACTAGCGGGGGCCCATCCTCCTACAATGAGCAGTTCTTC; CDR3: CASSLPSGTSGGPSSYNEQFF
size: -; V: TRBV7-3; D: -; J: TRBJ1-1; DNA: TGTGCCAGCAGCTTACATCGCCGTAGGGGGGTTGATGAGGGTGGGGCTGAAGCTTTCTTT; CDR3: CASSLHRRRGVDEGGAEAFF
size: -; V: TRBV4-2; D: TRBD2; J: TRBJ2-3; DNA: TGTGCCAGCAGCCAAGATCACTTGGCGGGGGGGAAAGATACGCAGTATTTT; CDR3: CASSQDHLAGGKDTQYF
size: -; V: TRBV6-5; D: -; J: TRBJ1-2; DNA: TGTGCCAGCAGACAACAGGATCCTAACCCCACAGGCTACACCTTC; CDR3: CASRQQDPNPTGYTF
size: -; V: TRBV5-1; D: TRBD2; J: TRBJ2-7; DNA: TGCGCCAGCAGCTTGTCCCCGGGACTAGCGGGGGCACACGAGCAGTACTTC; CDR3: CASSLSPGLAGAHEQYF
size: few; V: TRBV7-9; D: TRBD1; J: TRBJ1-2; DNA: TGTGCCAGCAGCCCGCCGGGACAGGGTTTCGGTGGCTACACCTTC; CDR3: CASSPPGQGFGGYTF
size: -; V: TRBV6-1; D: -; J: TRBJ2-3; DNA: TGTGCCAGCAGTGAAAGATCCAGGACAGACCGCACAGATACGCAGTATTTT; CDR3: CASSERSRTDRTDTQYF
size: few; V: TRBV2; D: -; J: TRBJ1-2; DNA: TGTGCCAGCAATCGGGAGGCTAACTATGGCTACACCTTC; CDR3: CASNREANYGYTF
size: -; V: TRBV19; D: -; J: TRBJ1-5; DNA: TGTGCCAGCCAAAAAACAGGGACCCATCAGCCCCAGCATTTT; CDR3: CASQKTGTHQPQHF
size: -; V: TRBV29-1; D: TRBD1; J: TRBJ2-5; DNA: TGCAGCGTGAACAGGGGCCAAGAGACCCAGTACTTC; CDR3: CSVNRGQETQYF
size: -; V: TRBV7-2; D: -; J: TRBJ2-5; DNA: TGTGCCAGCAGCTTAGTTTACAGGGTCGGGACCCAGTACTTC; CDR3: CASSLVYRVGTQYF
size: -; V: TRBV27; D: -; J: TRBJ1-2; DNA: TGTGCCAGCAGTCTCCTTCCTACCAACTATGGCTACACCTTC; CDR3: CASSLLPTNYGYTF
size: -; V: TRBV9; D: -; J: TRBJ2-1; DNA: TGTGCCAGCAGCGTAGAACAGGGCCACCTCTACAATGAGCAGTTCTTC; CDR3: CASSVEQGHLYNEQFF
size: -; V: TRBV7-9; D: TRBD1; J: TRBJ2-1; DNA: TGTGCCAGCAGCCCAAGGACAGGGCAGCTCTACAATGAGCAGTTCTTC; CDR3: CASSPRTGQLYNEQFF
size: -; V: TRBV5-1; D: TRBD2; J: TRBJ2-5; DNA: TGCGCCAGCAGCTTGCTAGCGGGGGGCCAAGAGACCCAGTACTTC; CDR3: CASSLLAGGQETQYF